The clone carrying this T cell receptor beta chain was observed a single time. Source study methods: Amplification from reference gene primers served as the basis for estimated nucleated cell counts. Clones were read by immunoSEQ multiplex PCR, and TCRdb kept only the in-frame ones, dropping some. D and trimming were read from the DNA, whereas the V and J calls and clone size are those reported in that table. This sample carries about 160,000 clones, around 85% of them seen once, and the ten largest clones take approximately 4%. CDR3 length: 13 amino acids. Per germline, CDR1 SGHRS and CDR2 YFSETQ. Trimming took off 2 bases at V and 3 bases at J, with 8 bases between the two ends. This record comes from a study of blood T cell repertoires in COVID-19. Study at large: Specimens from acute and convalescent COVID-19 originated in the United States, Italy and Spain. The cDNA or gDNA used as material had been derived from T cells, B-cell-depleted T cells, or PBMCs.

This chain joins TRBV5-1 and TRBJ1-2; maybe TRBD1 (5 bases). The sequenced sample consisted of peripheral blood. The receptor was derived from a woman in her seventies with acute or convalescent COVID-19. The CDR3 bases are TGCGCCAGCAGCTTTGGAGGGGACTATGGCTACACCTTC. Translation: CASSFGGDYGYTF.